A single sample is the source of the 10 T cell receptor beta chains below, sequenced in a study of T-cell memory formation after mild COVID-19. A single record per CDR3 protein comes from TCRdb applying MiXCR to the 5' RACE reads. This sample has around 320,000 distinct CDR3 sequences, with 14% found just once. Sequenced sample: PBMCs or a T cell subset sorted from them (not recorded which). The origin of the receptors is a young man who had mild COVID-19 (a few samples of this study predate the infection). Cell type and time point are not known.

The chain combines TRBV20-1 with TRBJ1-1; D gene unclear. This CDR3 has 10 amino acids. Trimming took off 6 bases at V and 10 bases at J, with 12 bases between the two ends. Germline lookup yields CDR1 DFQATT and CDR2 SNEGSKA (reference sequence). The CDR3 coding sequence is TGCAGTGCCCTTAAGTTGGTAGCTTTCTTT. It specifies CSALKLVAFF.

At least ten counts were recorded for this clonotype. The V call is TRBV5-1, the J call TRBJ1-1, with D perhaps TRBD1 (6 bases). Deletions cut 3 bases from V and 5 bases from J, with 14 bases between. The germline CDR1 and CDR2 sequences are SGHRS and YFSETQ. The CDR3 has 14 amino acids. The CDR3 nucleotides read TGCGCCAGCAGCTCGCTTCAAAGGGGGACTGAAGCTTTCTTT. It is translated as CASSSLQRGTEAFF. Based on the CDR3 plus reference TRBV5-1 and TRBJ1-1, the full variable domain is KAGVTQTPRYLIKTRGQQVTLSCSPISGHRSVSWYQQTPGQGLQFLFEYFSETQRNKGNFPGRFSGRQFSNSRSEMNVSTLELGDSALYLCASSSLQRGTEAFFGQGTRLTVV.

For the CDR3, the DNA is TGTGCCAGCAGACCAGGGTCTTCCGATACGCAGTATTTT. Amino acids: CASRPGSSDTQYF. The chain is built from TRBV2 and TRBJ2-3; D possibly corresponds to TRBD1 (5 bases). Germline V gene sequence: CDR1 SNHLY, CDR2 FYNNEI. Trimming cost V 6 bases and J 6 bases, with 13 bases left between them. The CDR3 has 13 amino acids. The entire variable domain, with the rest obtained from reference TRBV2 and TRBJ2-3, is as follows: EPEVTQTPSHQVTQMGQEVILRCVPISNHLYFYWYRQILGQKVEFLVSFYNNEISEKSEIFDDQFSVERPDGSNFTLKIRSTKLEDSAMYFCASRPGSSDTQYFGPGTRLTVL.

This clonotype turned up a few times. The chain employs TRBV7-2 and TRBJ1-1; D uncertain. The CDR3 consists of 17 residues. Looked up from germline, CDR1 is SGHTA and CDR2 is FQGNSA. With 0 bases removed from V and 2 bases from J, the gap between germline ends came to 16 bases. The CDR3 loop reads CASSLAYLGRDNTEAFF. The CDR3 DNA follows: TGTGCCAGCAGCTTAGCCTACCTAGGGAGGGATAACACTGAAGCTTTCTTT.

This clonotype was detected a few times. The CDR3 coding sequence is TGTGCCAGCTCCGCAGGGGGGTCCTACAATGAGCAGTTCTTC. Protein product: CASSAGGSYNEQFF. This chain joins TRBV7-3 and TRBJ2-1; tentative D call: TRBD1 (7 bases). V was shortened by 8 bases and J by 1 base, with 12 bases between the two germline ends. Germline V gene lookup returns CDR1 SGHTA and CDR2 FQGTGA. The CDR3 runs 14 residues.

A few counts support this clonotype. This chain connects TRBV5-1 to TRBJ2-2; 8 bases line up with TRBD2. Germline CDR1 reads SGHRS; CDR2 reads YFSETQ. With 4 bases clipped from V and 9 bases from J, the junction kept 17 bases outside the gene matches. This CDR3 contains 17 residues. CDR3 protein: CASSQLLHGGASRELFF. CDR3 bases: TGCGCCAGCAGCCAATTGCTCCACGGGGGGGCATCCAGGGAGCTGTTTTTT.

This clonotype was observed a few times. The genes are TRBV14 and TRBJ2-1; TRBD2 matches at 14 bases. The CDR3 sequence is 16 residues long. The J segment lost 10 bases and the V segment lost 3 bases, leaving 8 bases of the junction unmatched. The germline gives CDR1 SGHDN, CDR2 FVKESK. The CDR3 DNA reads TGTGCCAGCAGCCATAATGAGGGACTAGCGGGGGCAGAGCAGTTCTTC. Protein product: CASSHNEGLAGAEQFF.

V gene TRBV5-1 combines with J gene TRBJ1-1; perhaps TRBD1 as D (6 bases). The germline V gene encodes CDR1 SGHRS and CDR2 YFSETQ. The CDR3 consists of 13 residues. V shed 4 bases and J shed 6 bases, with 13 bases lying between them. DNA for the CDR3: TGCGCCAGCAGCCCAGGGGCATCAGCTGAAGCTTTCTTT. Protein sequence: CASSPGASAEAFF.

The chain couples TRBV7-2 to TRBJ2-3; 10 bases align to TRBD1. The CDR3 extends over 16 amino acids. V shed 6 bases, J shed 3 bases, and the junction held 9 bases outside the gene matches. Germline CDR1 is SGHTA and CDR2 is FQGNSA. CDR3 in amino acids: CASSYTPGQGTDTQYF. DNA for the CDR3: TGTGCCAGCAGTTATACTCCGGGACAGGGGACAGATACGCAGTATTTT.

This clonotype was found many times. The V and J genes are TRBV11-2 and TRBJ2-1; 7 nucleotides line up with TRBD1. Germline CDR1 is SGHAT and CDR2 is FQNNGV. Germline trimming cut 0 bases from V and 4 bases from J; bases unmatched to any gene: 3. CDR3 length: 15 amino acids. CDR3 sequence: CASSLDRTGYNEQFF. For the CDR3, the DNA is TGTGCCAGCAGCTTAGATAGGACAGGATACAATGAGCAGTTCTTC.